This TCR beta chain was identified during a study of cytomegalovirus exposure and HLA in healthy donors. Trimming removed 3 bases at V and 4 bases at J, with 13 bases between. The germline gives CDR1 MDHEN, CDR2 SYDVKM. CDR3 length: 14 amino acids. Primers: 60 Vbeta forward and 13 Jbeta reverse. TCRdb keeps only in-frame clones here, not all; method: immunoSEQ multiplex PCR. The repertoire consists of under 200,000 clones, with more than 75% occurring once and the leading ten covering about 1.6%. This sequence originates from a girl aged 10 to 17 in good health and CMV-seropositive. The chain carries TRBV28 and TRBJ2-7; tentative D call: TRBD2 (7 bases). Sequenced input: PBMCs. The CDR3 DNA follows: TGTGCCAGCAGTTTCCGCGGGGGCGGGTACGAGCAGTACTTC. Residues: CASSFRGGGYEQYF.